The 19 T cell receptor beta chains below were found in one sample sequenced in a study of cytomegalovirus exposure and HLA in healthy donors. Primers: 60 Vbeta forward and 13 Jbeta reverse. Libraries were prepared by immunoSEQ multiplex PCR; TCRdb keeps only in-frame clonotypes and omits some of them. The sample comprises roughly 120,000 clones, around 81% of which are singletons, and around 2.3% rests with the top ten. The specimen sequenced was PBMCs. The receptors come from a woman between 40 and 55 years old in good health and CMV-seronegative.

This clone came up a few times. The CDR3 reads CASSQPRGGVDEKLFF. In nucleotides, the CDR3 is TGCGCCAGCAGCCAACCTCGGGGAGGGGTGGATGAAAAACTGTTTTTT. The chain uses TRBV4-1 and TRBJ1-4; possible D gene TRBD1, 5 bases. Germline V lookup: CDR1 MGHRA, CDR2 YSYEKL. This CDR3 contains 16 residues. Trimming removed 2 bases from V and 6 bases from J, with 16 bases in between.

CDR3 sequence (DNA): TGTGCCAGCAGCCCCCAGAAAGGAGGGAGTTCTGACGAGACCCAGTACTTC. Its translation is CASSPQKGGSSDETQYF. This chain uses TRBV4-2 with TRBJ2-5; D might be TRBD2 (6 bases). Germline V gene lookup returns CDR1 LGHNA and CDR2 YNFKEQ. V was clipped by 4 bases and J by 5 bases, with 23 bases between them. This CDR3 is 17 amino acids long.

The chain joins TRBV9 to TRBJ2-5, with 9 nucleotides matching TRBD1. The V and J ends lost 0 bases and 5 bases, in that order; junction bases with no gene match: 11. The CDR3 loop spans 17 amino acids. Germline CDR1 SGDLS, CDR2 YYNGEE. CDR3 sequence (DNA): TGTGCCAGCAGCGTAGAAGGTGGGGGACAGGGAGGCGAGACCCAGTACTTC. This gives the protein CASSVEGGGQGGETQYF.

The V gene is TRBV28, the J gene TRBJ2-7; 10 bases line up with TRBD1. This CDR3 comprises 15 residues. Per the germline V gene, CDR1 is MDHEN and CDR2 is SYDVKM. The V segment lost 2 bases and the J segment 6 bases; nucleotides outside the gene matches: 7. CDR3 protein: CASSLTGTGAIEQYF. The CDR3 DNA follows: TGTGCCAGCAGTTTAACAGGGACAGGGGCGATCGAGCAGTACTTC.

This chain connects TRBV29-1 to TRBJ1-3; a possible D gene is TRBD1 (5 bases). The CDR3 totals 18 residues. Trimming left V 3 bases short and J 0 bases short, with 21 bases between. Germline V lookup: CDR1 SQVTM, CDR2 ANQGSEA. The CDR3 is CSVELNVAGRISGNTIYF. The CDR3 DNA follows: TGCAGCGTTGAGCTTAATGTTGCAGGGCGCATCTCTGGAAACACCATATATTTT. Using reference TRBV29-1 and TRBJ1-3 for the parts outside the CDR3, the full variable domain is SAVISQKPSRDICQRGTSLTIQCQVDSQVTMMFWYRQQPGQSLTLIATANQGSEATYESGFVIDKFPISRPNLTFSTLTVSNMSPEDSSIYLCSVELNVAGRISGNTIYFGEGSWLTVV.

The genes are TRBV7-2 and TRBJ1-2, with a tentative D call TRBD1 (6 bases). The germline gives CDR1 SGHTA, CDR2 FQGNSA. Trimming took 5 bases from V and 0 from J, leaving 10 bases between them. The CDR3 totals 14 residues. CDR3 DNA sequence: TGTGCCAGCAGCGAGGGGACATCTAACTATGGCTACACCTTC. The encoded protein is CASSEGTSNYGYTF.

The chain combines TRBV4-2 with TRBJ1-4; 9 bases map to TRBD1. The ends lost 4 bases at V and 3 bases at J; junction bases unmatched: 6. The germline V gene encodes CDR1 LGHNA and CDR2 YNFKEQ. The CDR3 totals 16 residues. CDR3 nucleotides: TGTGCCAGCAGCCCCGGACAGGGGCAGGCTAATGAAAAACTGTTTTTT. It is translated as CASSPGQGQANEKLFF.

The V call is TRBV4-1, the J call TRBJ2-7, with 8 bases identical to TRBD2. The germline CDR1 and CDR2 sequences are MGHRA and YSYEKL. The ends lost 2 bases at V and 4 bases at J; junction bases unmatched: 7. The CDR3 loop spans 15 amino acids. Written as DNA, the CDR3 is TGCGCCAGCAGCCAACCTCAGCGGGGGAGATACGAGCAGTACTTC. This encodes CASSQPQRGRYEQYF.

The CDR3 DNA reads as TGCGCCAGCAGCTTCGCCGGGACAGGGGGCCAAGAGACCCAGTACTTC. It codes for CASSFAGTGGQETQYF. The chain carries TRBV5-1 and TRBJ2-5; 11 bases line up with TRBD1. The CDR3 is made up of 16 amino acids. Germline assignment: CDR1 SGHRS and CDR2 YFSETQ. V was pared by 2 bases and J by 1 base, with 4 bases of the junction left unmatched. Drawing the rest from reference TRBV5-1 and TRBJ2-5, the complete variable domain is KAGVTQTPRYLIKTRGQQVTLSCSPISGHRSVSWYQQTPGQGLQFLFEYFSETQRNKGNFPGRFSGRQFSNSRSEMNVSTLELGDSALYLCASSFAGTGGQETQYFGPGTRLLVL.

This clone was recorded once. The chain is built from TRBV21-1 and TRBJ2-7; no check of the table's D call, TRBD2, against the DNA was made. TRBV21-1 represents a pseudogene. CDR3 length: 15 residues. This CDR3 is CASVPTYCGAYEQYF. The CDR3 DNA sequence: TGTGCCAGCGTCCCAACCTATTGCGGGGCTTACGAGCAGTACTTC.

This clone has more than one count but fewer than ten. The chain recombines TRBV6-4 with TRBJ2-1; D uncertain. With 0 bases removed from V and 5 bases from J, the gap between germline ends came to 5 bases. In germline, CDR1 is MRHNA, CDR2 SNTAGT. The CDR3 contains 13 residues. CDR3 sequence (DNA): TGTGCCAGCAGTGACTCGAACAACAATGAGCAGTTCTTC. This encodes CASSDSNNNEQFF.

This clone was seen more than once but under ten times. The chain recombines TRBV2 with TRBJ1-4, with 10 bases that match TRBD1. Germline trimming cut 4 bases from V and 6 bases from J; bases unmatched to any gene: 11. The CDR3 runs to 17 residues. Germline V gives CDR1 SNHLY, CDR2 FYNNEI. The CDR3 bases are TGTGCCAGCAGTGTGGGGGGTGTAGACAGGGGGCATGAAAAACTGTTTTTT. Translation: CASSVGGVDRGHEKLFF.

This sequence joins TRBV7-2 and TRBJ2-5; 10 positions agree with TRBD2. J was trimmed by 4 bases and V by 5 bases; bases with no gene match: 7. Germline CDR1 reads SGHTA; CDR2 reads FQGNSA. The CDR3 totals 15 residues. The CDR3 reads CASSPPRLAGETQYF. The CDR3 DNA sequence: TGTGCCAGCAGCCCGCCGCGACTAGCGGGAGAGACCCAGTACTTC.

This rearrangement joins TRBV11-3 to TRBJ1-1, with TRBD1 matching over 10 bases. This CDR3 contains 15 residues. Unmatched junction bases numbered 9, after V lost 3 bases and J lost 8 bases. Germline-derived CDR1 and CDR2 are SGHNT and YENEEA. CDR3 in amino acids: CASSFDRGLSFEAFF. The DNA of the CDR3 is TGTGCCAGCAGCTTTGACAGGGGGCTTTCTTTCGAAGCTTTCTTT.

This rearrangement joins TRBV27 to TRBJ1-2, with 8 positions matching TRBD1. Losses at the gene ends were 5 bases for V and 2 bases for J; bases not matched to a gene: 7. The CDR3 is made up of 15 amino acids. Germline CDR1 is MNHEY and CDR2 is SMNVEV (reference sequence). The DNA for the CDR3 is TGTGCCAGCAGTCCGGACAGGGAGGGGAACTATGGCTACACCTTC. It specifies CASSPDREGNYGYTF.

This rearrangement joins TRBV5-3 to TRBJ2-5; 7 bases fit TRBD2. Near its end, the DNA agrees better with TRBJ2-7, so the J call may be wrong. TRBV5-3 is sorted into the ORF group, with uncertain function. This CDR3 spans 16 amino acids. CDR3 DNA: TGTGCCAGAAGCTTGGGAGCGGGACCCTATCGCTACGAGCAGTACTTC. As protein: CARSLGAGPYRYEQYF.

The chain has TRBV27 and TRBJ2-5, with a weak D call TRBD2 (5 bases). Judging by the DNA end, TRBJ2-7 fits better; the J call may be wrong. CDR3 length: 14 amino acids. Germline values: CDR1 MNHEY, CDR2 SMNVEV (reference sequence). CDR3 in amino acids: CASRTLGGSYEQYF. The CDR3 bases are TGTGCCAGCCGCACCCTTGGAGGTTCCTACGAGCAGTACTTC.

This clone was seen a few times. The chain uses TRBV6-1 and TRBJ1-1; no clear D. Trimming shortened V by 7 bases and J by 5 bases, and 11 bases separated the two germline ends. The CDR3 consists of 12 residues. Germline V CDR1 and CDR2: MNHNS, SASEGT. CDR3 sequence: CASKREKTEAFF. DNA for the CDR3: TGTGCCAGCAAGCGGGAAAAGACTGAAGCTTTCTTT.

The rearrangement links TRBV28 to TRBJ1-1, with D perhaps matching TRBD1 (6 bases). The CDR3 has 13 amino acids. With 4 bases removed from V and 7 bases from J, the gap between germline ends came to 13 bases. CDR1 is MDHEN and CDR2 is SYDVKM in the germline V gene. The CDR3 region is CASSYTGSGEAFF. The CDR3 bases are TGTGCCAGCAGTTATACAGGGTCCGGTGAAGCTTTCTTT.